A selection of T cell receptor beta chains follows, all from one sample in a study of cytotoxic CD8 clonotypes in ibrutinib-treated CLL. Produced via immunoSEQ multiplex PCR; TCRdb's table is partial and in-frame only. The data show around 21,000 clones, with 65% to 75% seen just once and roughly 26% held by the top ten. The sample consisted of PBMCs, taken before ibrutinib treatment. These receptors were taken from a human donor with chronic lymphocytic leukemia. The CDR3 runs from the conserved cysteine through the conserved F or W. Fields, in order: J gene, V gene, D gene, CDR3 protein. D genes are given only for firm matches.

>TRBJ2-7|TRBV11-3|NA
CASSQGQAQAYEQYF
>TRBJ2-3|TRBV19|NA
CASSIDRSTFTDTQYF
>TRBJ2-5|TRBV7-6|NA
CASSPRVSGQETQYF
>TRBJ1-2|TRBV5-4|NA
CASSLTGKGEANYGYTF
>TRBJ1-3|TRBV11-2|TRBD1
CASSARDSIAGNTIYF
>TRBJ1-5|TRBV27|TRBD1
CASSLVYTGTAPKPQHF
>TRBJ2-2|TRBV18|NA
CASSRHGASPTGELFF
>TRBJ1-4|TRBV5-1|NA
CASSPGGQGGDEKLFF
>TRBJ1-3|TRBV28|NA
CASSFGGFSGNTIYF
>TRBJ2-7|TRBV7-9|NA
CASSLVPTGSYEQYF
>TRBJ2-4|TRBV5-6|NA
CASSVRTVTQNIQYF
>TRBJ2-1|TRBV9|TRBD2
CASSGAGGSGEQFF